A selection of T cell receptor beta chains follows, all from one sample in a study of Ad26.COV2.S vaccination and SARS-CoV-2 variants. Data came from immunoSEQ multiplex PCR; TCRdb stores just in-frame clones and leaves some out. The table includes over 450,000 clones, about nine tenths detected once. This material consisted of peripheral blood, taken in a trial of Ad26.COV2.S vaccine versus placebo. These receptors originate from a person between 18 and 60 years old who received the Ad26.COV2.S COVID-19 vaccine or a placebo. Both conserved end residues are part of each CDR3. A D gene is named only where the DNA matches it firmly. Expanded clones get a size class; other rows say once, few or many, or leave the size out.

>TRBV30|-|TRBJ1-2|few
TGTGCCTGGAGTGGGGGGAACTATGGCTACACCTTC
CAWSGGNYGYTF
>TRBV18|-|TRBJ2-7|once
TGTGCCAGCTCACCACCGAGCAGGGAAGAGCACGAGCAGTACTTC
CASSPPSREEHEQYF
>TRBV28|TRBD1|TRBJ2-7|-
TGTGCCAGCAGTTCCCGGGACAGGAGCTACGAGCAGTACTTC
CASSSRDRSYEQYF
>TRBV5-1|TRBD2|TRBJ2-7|-
TGCGCCAGCAGCTTGGCTAGCGGGAGTGGATACGAGCAGTACTTC
CASSLASGSGYEQYF
>TRBV4-1|-|TRBJ2-6|-
TGCGCCAGCAGACCCCAAGGTTCTGGGGCCAACGTCCTGACTTTC
CASRPQGSGANVLTF
>TRBV19|TRBD1|TRBJ1-1|once
TGTGCCAGTAGGCGACAGGGGGCTAACACTGAAGCTTTCTTT
CASRRQGANTEAFF
>TRBV4-1|-|TRBJ2-1|-
TGCGCCAGCAGCCAAGCCCTAAAAAATGAGCAGTTCTTC
CASSQALKNEQFF
>TRBV5-4|-|TRBJ1-2|-
TGTGCCAGCAGCTTGGATGGCAGGGCCGAGGAAAGCTACACCTTC
CASSLDGRAEESYTF
>TRBV7-9|TRBD2|TRBJ2-7|-
TGTGCCAGCAGCGGAGCGGGAGTGAACTACGAGCAGTACTTC
CASSGAGVNYEQYF
>TRBV29-1|-|TRBJ1-4|-
TGCAGCGTGTACAGGCGCACTAATGAAAAACTGTTTTTT
CSVYRRTNEKLFF
>TRBV11-2|-|TRBJ2-1|-
TGTGCCAGCAGCTTAGGACTAGAGGGTGAGCAGTTCTTC
CASSLGLEGEQFF
>TRBV18|TRBD1|TRBJ1-4|-
TGTGCCAGCTCACTATATCGGGACAGGGGGCGTGCTAATGAAAAACTGTTTTTT
CASSLYRDRGRANEKLFF
>TRBV28|-|TRBJ1-5|-
TGTGCCAGCAGTTTATTTGTCGGATTTAGCAATCAGCCCCAGCATTTT
CASSLFVGFSNQPQHF
>TRBV18|-|TRBJ2-6|-
TGTGCCAGCTCACCCCGGGGGTCTGGGGCCAACGTCCTGACTTTC
CASSPRGSGANVLTF
>TRBV9|-|TRBJ1-1|-
TGTGCCAGCAGCGTAGCTTTGGGGGGGTCCCATGAAGCTTTCTTT
CASSVALGGSHEAFF
>TRBV4-2|-|TRBJ1-1|many
TGTGCCAGCAGCCAGCCATCCCAGATAGGAACTGAAGCTTTCTTT
CASSQPSQIGTEAFF
>TRBV29-1|-|TRBJ2-7|-
TGCAGCGTTGAAGAGGGTAAAGGTCACTCCTACGAGCAGTACTTC
CSVEEGKGHSYEQYF
>TRBV3-1/TRBV3-2|-|TRBJ2-1|-
TGTGCCAGCAGCCAAGGGGCCACATCCTACAATGAGCAGTTCTTC
CASSQGATSYNEQFF
>TRBV4-2|TRBD1|TRBJ2-7|-
TGTGCCAGCAGCCAAGATCACGGGACAGGGCCCTACGAGCAGTACTTC
CASSQDHGTGPYEQYF
>TRBV12-5|-|TRBJ2-7|-
TGTGCTAGTGGTCCCCCGAGTGACGGGACCTGGGAGCAGTACTTC
CASGPPSDGTWEQYF
>TRBV15|TRBD2|TRBJ2-7|-
TGTGCCACCAGCAGCACAGTCGGGGGGGCTGGAGAGCAGTACTTC
CATSSTVGGAGEQYF
>TRBV2|TRBD2|TRBJ2-5|once
TGTGCCAGCGGCAGCGGGACAGAGACCCAGTACTTC
CASGSGTETQYF
>TRBV27|-|TRBJ1-1|once
TGTGCCAGCAGTTCGGGACTTTGGACTGAAGCTTTCTTT
CASSSGLWTEAFF
>TRBV19|TRBD2|TRBJ2-7|once
TGTGCCAGTAGCCACGGTAGCGGGGACGAGCAGTACTTC
CASSHGSGDEQYF
>TRBV4-3|TRBD1|TRBJ1-1|-
TGCGCCAGCAGCCAGGAGGGACAGGTGAACACTGAAGCTTTCTTT
CASSQEGQVNTEAFF
>TRBV28|TRBD1|TRBJ1-1|-
TGTGCCAGCAGTTTCCAGACCGGGACAGGGAAACCTGAAGCTTTCTTT
CASSFQTGTGKPEAFF
>TRBV14|-|TRBJ1-2|-
TGTGCCAGCAGCCAAGATTATTTGGACGGACCTAACTATGGCTACACCTTC
CASSQDYLDGPNYGYTF
>TRBV3-1/TRBV3-2|-|TRBJ1-1|once
TGTGCCAGCAGCTCCTTCTGGGGTGGCACTGAAGCTTTCTTT
CASSSFWGGTEAFF
>TRBV29-1|-|TRBJ2-2|-
TGCAGCGTTCGACAGGACGGGGCGGCCGGGGAGCTGTTTTTT
CSVRQDGAAGELFF
>TRBV7-9|-|TRBJ2-1|-
TGTGCCAGCAGCTTAGTCCAGGCCTACAATGAGCAGTTCTTC
CASSLVQAYNEQFF
>TRBV23-1|-|TRBJ1-2|-
TGCGCCCGACACGAGAGGGGAACAGGCTATGGCTACACCTTC
CARHERGTGYGYTF
>TRBV30|-|TRBJ2-2|medium-sized
TGTGCCTGGAGTGCCCTCGGAGGGGACGCCGGGGAGCTGTTTTTT
CAWSALGGDAGELFF
>TRBV4-1|TRBD1|TRBJ1-1|-
TGCGCCAGCAGCCATACCAGGGGGGGACCAACTGAAGCTTTCTTT
CASSHTRGGPTEAFF
>TRBV30|-|TRBJ1-1|-
TGTGCCTTAAACAGGGATGGGAACACTGAAGCTTTCTTT
CALNRDGNTEAFF